The T cell receptor beta chain under discussion was sequenced for a study of identical twins. The study's findings and limits: An excess of low generation probability was shown by twin-shared out-of-frame alpha sequences. Modelling underestimated the level of out-of-frame TCR alpha sharing observed in monozygotic twins. Insertions were fewer in abundant cord blood beta clonotypes, whereas memory repertoires showed none of this pattern.

Template switching supplied a universal primer site; unique molecular identifiers were carried on the cDNA. Each CDR3 protein gets one entry after TCRdb re-called the 5' RACE reads with MiXCR. The sample lists 250,000 or so distinct CDR3 sequences; about 8.9% were seen once. The CDR3 is made up of 16 amino acids. Germline V gene lookup returns CDR1 KGHDR and CDR2 SFDVKD. J gave up 6 bases and V 1 base, and 8 bases lay outside the gene matches. This clonotype was detected ten times or more. The antigen remains undetermined. These data also featured in a second study, about yellow fever vaccine responses in identical twins.

What was sequenced was CD8+ T cells sorted from blood. The clonotype originates from a woman younger than 30 in good health. The genes are TRBV24-1 and TRBJ2-3, with 8 positions matching TRBD2. CDR3 sequence: CATSDFPAGVSDTQYF. As DNA, the CDR3 is TGTGCCACCAGTGATTTTCCAGCGGGAGTCTCGGATACGCAGTATTTT.